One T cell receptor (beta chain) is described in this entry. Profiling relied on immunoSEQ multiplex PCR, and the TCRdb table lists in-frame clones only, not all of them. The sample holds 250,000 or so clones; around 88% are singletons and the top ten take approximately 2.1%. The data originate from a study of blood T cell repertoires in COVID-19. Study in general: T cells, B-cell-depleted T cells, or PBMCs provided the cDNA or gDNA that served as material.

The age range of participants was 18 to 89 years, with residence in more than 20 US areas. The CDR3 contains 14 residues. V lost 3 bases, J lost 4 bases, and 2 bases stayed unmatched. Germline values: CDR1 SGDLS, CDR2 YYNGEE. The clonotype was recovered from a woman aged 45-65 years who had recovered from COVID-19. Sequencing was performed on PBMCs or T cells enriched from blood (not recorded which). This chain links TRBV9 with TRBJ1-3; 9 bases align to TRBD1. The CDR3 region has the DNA TGTGCCAGCAGCGCTACAGGGGGCGGAAACACCATATATTTT. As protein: CASSATGGGNTIYF.